One sample yielded the 13 T cell receptor beta chains listed below, sequenced in a study of metastatic and nonmetastatic thyroid tumors. Patients underwent thyroid surgery, and none had received any treatment before it. TCRdb re-analyzed the PCR reads using MiXCR. The repertoire holds under 75,000 clones, around 19% seen once, with roughly 13% in the top ten. Sequenced: blood. These receptor sequences come from a female donor with papillary thyroid cancer or a benign thyroid nodule (not recorded which). Some clones in this sample may be carry-over from other donors' samples.

This clone was found many times. The sample carries other DNA sequences with the same CDR3. The chain is built from TRBV5-6 and TRBJ1-5; possibly TRBD1 for D (6 bases). This CDR3 comprises 18 residues. Germline V CDR1 and CDR2: SGHDT, YYEEEE. Between the trimmed V and J ends, which lost 0 bases and 1 base, there was a span of 17 bases. The chain's CDR3 is CASSLGVGGGLSNQPQHF. Here the CDR3 DNA reads TGTGCCAGCAGCTTGGGGGTTGGGGGGGGCTTGAGCAATCAGCCCCAGCATTTT. Full variable domain (outside the CDR3, taken from reference TRBV5-6 and TRBJ1-5): DAGVTQSPTHLIKTRGQQVTLRCSPKSGHDTVSWYQQALGQGPQFIFQYYEEEERQRGNFPDRFSGHQFPNYSSELNVNALLLGDSALYLCASSLGVGGGLSNQPQHFGDGTRLSIL.

In regard to this clone: Other DNA sequences in the same sample also yield this CDR3. CDR3 amino acids: CASSSLEVGEQYF. CDR3 nucleotides: TGTGCCAGCAGCTCCCTGGAAGTTGGTGAGCAGTACTTC. V usage is TRBV7-3 and J usage is TRBJ2-7; D is ambiguous. Germline assignment: CDR1 SGHTA and CDR2 FQGTGA. Trimming stripped 4 bases from V and 7 bases from J, with 14 bases between. The CDR3 is 13 residues long.

The chain recombines TRBV28 with TRBJ1-1; D gene uncertain. CDR3 length equals 11 residues. Trimming removed 5 bases from V and 7 bases from J, with 8 bases in between. Germline CDR1 is MDHEN and CDR2 is SYDVKM. The CDR3 bases are TGTGCCAGCAGTCAACAGCGTGAAGCTTTCTTT. Translating it yields CASSQQREAFF. The full variable domain, its missing parts supplied by reference TRBV28 and TRBJ1-1, is DVKVTQSSRYLVKRTGEKVFLECVQDMDHENMFWYRQDPGLGLRLIYFSYDVKMKEKGDIPEGYSVSREKKERFSLILESASTNQTSMYLCASSQQREAFFGQGTRLTVV.

This clone was seen repeatedly, ten times or more. This chain connects TRBV24-1 to TRBJ1-5; weak D call: TRBD1 (6 bases). V was clipped by 2 bases and J by 6 bases, with 10 bases between them. The V gene's germline CDR1 is KGHDR and CDR2 SFDVKD. CDR3 length: 14 amino acids. The CDR3 coding sequence is TGTGCCACCAGTGATTGGGGGGCGTTTCAGCCCCAGCATTTT. It is translated as CATSDWGAFQPQHF.

This clone was counted many times. This sequence joins TRBV2 and TRBJ2-4, with D perhaps matching TRBD2 (5 bases). The V gene's germline CDR1 is SNHLY and CDR2 FYNNEI. The CDR3 runs to 14 residues. V dropped 3 bases and J dropped 9 bases, with 15 bases sitting between them. CDR3 DNA sequence: TGTGCCAGCAGTGATAGACTACTTTCAAGCATTCAGTACTTC. Its translation is CASSDRLLSSIQYF.

This clone was picked up many times. The chain carries TRBV7-9 and TRBJ1-2; D is unresolved. This CDR3 region has 15 residues. Germline assignment: CDR1 SEHNR and CDR2 FQNEAQ (reference sequence). V lost 4 bases to trimming and J lost 3 bases, with 15 bases between them. CDR3: CASSSRDKTDYGYTF. DNA for the CDR3: TGTGCCAGCAGCTCTCGGGATAAGACCGACTATGGCTACACCTTC.

This clone was recorded many times. Written as DNA, the CDR3 is TGTGCCACCAGTGATTCGGGGGTCACCTACAATGAGCAGTTCTTC. It specifies CATSDSGVTYNEQFF. The chain recombines TRBV24-1 with TRBJ2-1, with TRBD2 as a possible D gene (6 bases). V gave up 2 bases and J gave up 2 bases, with 9 bases separating them. CDR3 length equals 15 residues. Germline V lookup: CDR1 KGHDR, CDR2 SFDVKD.

By share, this clone ranks as large. The genes are TRBV5-1 and TRBJ1-1; no clear D gene. V was pared by 5 bases and J by 1 base, with 12 bases between. The CDR3 covers 14 residues. Germline CDR1 and CDR2: SGHRS and YFSETQ. CDR3 coding DNA: TGCGCCAGCAGTTACTACGACCCGAACACTGAAGCTTTCTTT. Its protein is CASSYYDPNTEAFF.

The chain joins TRBV6-1 to TRBJ2-3; D is unclear. Germline assignment: CDR1 MNHNS and CDR2 SASEGT. The germline V and J ends were trimmed by 8 bases and 4 bases, with 7 bases remaining between them. This CDR3 is built from 11 residues. CDR3 in DNA: TGTGCCAGCTCAATTGCAGATACGCAGTATTTT. Protein: CASSIADTQYF.

This chain joins TRBV28 and TRBJ1-6; 9 positions match TRBD1. J lost 9 bases, V lost 5 bases, and 5 bases had no gene match. Germline CDR1 reads MDHEN; CDR2 reads SYDVKM. This CDR3 comprises 14 residues. CDR3 DNA: TGTGCCAGCAGTAAGGGACAGGGAACTTCACCCCTCCACTTT. It translates to CASSKGQGTSPLHF.

This clone was seen many times. This chain links TRBV20-1 with TRBJ2-1; 7 nucleotides agree with TRBD2. The CDR3 contains 19 residues. Germline lookup yields CDR1 DFQATT and CDR2 SNEGSKA (reference sequence). The V and J ends lost 1 base and 0 bases, in that order; junction bases with no gene match: 15. The CDR3 DNA reads as TGCAGTGCTAGAGCCCCGGGGCAGGGTGGCGGGAGCTCCTACAATGAGCAGTTCTTC. Residues: CSARAPGQGGGSSYNEQFF.

The gene calls are TRBV7-2 and TRBJ2-1; TRBD1 aligns across 9 bases. CDR3 length equals 13 residues. The junction had 2 bases not matched to a gene; V was cut back by 3 bases and J by 8 bases. Looked up from germline, CDR1 is SGHTA and CDR2 is FQGNSA. CDR3 loop: CASSFDRGDEQFF. Here the CDR3 DNA reads TGTGCCAGCAGCTTCGACAGGGGGGATGAGCAGTTCTTC. Full variable domain (rest looked up from reference TRBV7-2 and TRBJ2-1): GAGVSQSPSNKVTEKGKDVELRCDPISGHTALYWYRQSLGQGLEFLIYFQGNSAPDKSGLPSDRFSAERTGGSVSTLTIQRTQQEDSAVYLCASSFDRGDEQFFGPGTRLTVL.

This clone has a handful of counts. CDR3: CASSTSQDGANVLTF. The DNA for the CDR3 is TGTGCCAGCAGTACCAGCCAGGATGGGGCCAACGTCCTGACTTTC. The chain employs TRBV6-1 and TRBJ2-6; D remains unclear. The CDR3 consists of 15 residues. The germline CDR1 and CDR2 sequences are MNHNS and SASEGT. Trimming took 5 bases from V and 3 from J, leaving 11 bases between them.